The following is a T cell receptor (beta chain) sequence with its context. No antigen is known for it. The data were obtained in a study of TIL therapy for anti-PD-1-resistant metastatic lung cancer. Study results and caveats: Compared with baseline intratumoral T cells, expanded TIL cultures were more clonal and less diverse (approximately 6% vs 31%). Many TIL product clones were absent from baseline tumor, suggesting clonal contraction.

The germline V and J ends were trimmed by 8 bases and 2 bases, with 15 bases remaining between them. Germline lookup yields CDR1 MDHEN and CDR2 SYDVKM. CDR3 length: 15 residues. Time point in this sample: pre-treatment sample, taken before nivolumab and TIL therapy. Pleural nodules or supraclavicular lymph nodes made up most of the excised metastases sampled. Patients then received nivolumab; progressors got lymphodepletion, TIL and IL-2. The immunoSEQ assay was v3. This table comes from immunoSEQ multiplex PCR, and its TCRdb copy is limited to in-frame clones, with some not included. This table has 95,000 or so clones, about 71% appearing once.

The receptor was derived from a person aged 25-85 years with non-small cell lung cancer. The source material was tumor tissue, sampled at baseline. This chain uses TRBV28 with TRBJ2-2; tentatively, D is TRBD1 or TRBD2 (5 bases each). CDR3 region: CASVLGTVNTGELFF. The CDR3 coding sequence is TGTGCCAGCGTCCTCGGGACCGTTAACACCGGGGAGCTGTTTTTT. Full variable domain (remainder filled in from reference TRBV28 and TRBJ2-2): DVKVTQSSRYLVKRTGEKVFLECVQDMDHENMFWYRQDPGLGLRLIYFSYDVKMKEKGDIPEGYSVSREKKERFSLILESASTNQTSMYLCASVLGTVNTGELFFGEGSRLTVL.